This T cell receptor beta chain was documented in a study of post-analysis software for immune sequencing data. Libraries were made from TCR beta cDNA, and they carried unique molecular identifiers. A population of roughly 0.85 to 10 million T cells gave rise to a few hundred thousand cDNA molecules. One entry per CDR3 protein, called by TCRdb with MiXCR from the PCR reads. The table lists 750,000 to 950,000 distinct CDR3 sequences, about 53% of them singletons. In germline, CDR1 is DFQATT, CDR2 SNEGSKA (reference sequence). Trimming shortened V by 2 bases and J by 2 bases, and 9 bases separated the two germline ends. The CDR3 length is 13 residues. At least ten counts were recorded for this clonotype. Its antigen remains unidentified. Study results and limitations: Same-batch preparations were strongly co-clustered by F measure. TRBV segments more frequent in patients than in controls numbered about 5 and included TRBV5-6, TRBV5-1 and TRBV20-1.

The receptor comes from a girl between 5 and 17 years old with multiple sclerosis. V usage is TRBV20-1 and J usage is TRBJ2-5; no definite D call. The sequencing sample was made of blood. CDR3: CSARPGAQETQYF. The DNA for the CDR3 is TGCAGTGCTAGACCCGGCGCACAAGAGACCCAGTACTTC.